The 26 T cell receptor beta chains below all came from one sample that was sequenced in a study of radiotherapy plus CTLA-4 blockade in lung cancer. The repertoire was sequenced with immunoSEQ multiplex PCR; TCRdb's copy has only in-frame clones and lacks some. In the table there are 53,000 or so clones, approximately 86% of which are singletons. The source was peripheral blood, collected from a patient treated with radiotherapy plus ipilimumab. These receptors were obtained from a human donor with non-small cell lung cancer that progressed on radiotherapy plus ipilimumab. Some clones in this sample may be carry-over from other donors' samples.

J is TRBJ2-5 and V is TRBV11-2; 7 nucleotides match TRBD2. Germline assignment: CDR1 SGHAT and CDR2 FQNNGV. The CDR3 is 14 amino acids. The J segment lost 1 base and the V segment lost 8 bases, leaving 7 bases of the junction unmatched. CDR3 protein: CASRRWEGQETQYF. CDR3 bases: TGTGCCAGCCGGCGGTGGGAGGGCCAAGAGACCCAGTACTTC. Full variable domain (remainder filled in from reference TRBV11-2 and TRBJ2-5): EAGVAQSPRYKIIEKRQSVAFWCNPISGHATLYWYQQILGQGPKLLIQFQNNGVVDDSQLPKDRFSAERLKGVDSTLKIQPAKLEDSAVYLCASRRWEGQETQYFGPGTRLLVL.

This clone was seen only once. This sequence joins TRBV4-3 and TRBJ2-7, with D tentatively TRBD1 (6 bases). V gave up 2 bases and J gave up 1 base, with 15 bases separating them. This CDR3 contains 16 residues. CDR1 LGHNA and CDR2 YSLEER come from the germline V gene. This CDR3 reads CASSQLPTGSSYEQYF. CDR3 coding DNA: TGCGCCAGCAGCCAATTACCTACAGGGTCGTCCTACGAGCAGTACTTC.

The rearrangement joins TRBV5-5 to TRBJ1-1; 8 positions agree with TRBD1. The CDR3 sequence is 13 residues long. The germline V gene has CDR1 SGHKS and CDR2 YYEKEE (reference sequence). Trimming took 4 bases from V and 7 from J; bases not matched to a gene: 6. The CDR3 DNA reads as TGTGCCAGCAGCAGCGGGACAGGAAATGAAGCTTTCTTT. Its translation is CASSSGTGNEAFF.

V is TRBV4-1 and J is TRBJ2-7; 7 nucleotides match TRBD2. The germline V gene has CDR1 MGHRA and CDR2 YSYEKL. This CDR3 has 15 amino acids. Trimming cost V 5 bases and J 6 bases; bases outside gene matches: 13. The DNA of the CDR3 is TGCGCCAGCAGCTTAGACGTTGGACTAGAGACCGAGCAGTACTTC. Its protein is CASSLDVGLETEQYF.

The V gene is TRBV10-2, the J gene TRBJ2-1, with 7 bases lining up with TRBD2. CDR3 size: 14 residues. Germline V CDR1 and CDR2: WSHSY, SAAADI. Trimming took 8 bases from V and 2 from J; bases not matched to a gene: 6. CDR3 sequence reads: CASGPSGTYNEQFF. CDR3 sequence (DNA): TGCGCCAGCGGTCCTAGCGGAACCTACAATGAGCAGTTCTTC.

CDR3 region: CASGPGQGAGGANVLTF. For the CDR3, the DNA is TGCGCCAGCGGACCGGGACAGGGGGCGGGAGGGGCCAACGTCCTGACTTTC. The V call is TRBV5-1, the J call TRBJ2-6, with 12 bases aligning to TRBD1. The germline V gene encodes CDR1 SGHRS and CDR2 YFSETQ. V was clipped by 7 bases and J by 4 bases; unmatched bases: 9. The CDR3 consists of 17 residues. Based on the CDR3 plus reference TRBV5-1 and TRBJ2-6, the full variable domain is KAGVTQTPRYLIKTRGQQVTLSCSPISGHRSVSWYQQTPGQGLQFLFEYFSETQRNKGNFPGRFSGRQFSNSRSEMNVSTLELGDSALYLCASGPGQGAGGANVLTFGAGSRLTVL.

In this sample, this clone turned up once. The chain couples TRBV5-1 to TRBJ2-1; D might be TRBD2 (5 bases). The CDR3 covers 14 residues. V lost 0 bases and J lost 5, with 9 bases in between. Germline-derived CDR1 and CDR2 are SGHRS and YFSETQ. CDR3 nucleotide sequence: TGCGCCAGCAGCTTGGGAGGGAGCGACAATGAGCAGTTCTTC. This gives the protein CASSLGGSDNEQFF.

This clone was seen just once. V usage is TRBV5-4 and J usage is TRBJ1-2, with 7 bases identical to TRBD1. CDR3 length: 14 amino acids. Looked up from germline, CDR1 is SGHNT and CDR2 is YYREEE (reference sequence). V shed 4 bases and J 8 bases; nucleotides not matched to a gene: 11. The CDR3 region is CASSPRQGQEGYTF. CDR3 bases: TGTGCCAGCAGCCCAAGACAGGGCCAAGAGGGCTACACCTTC.

About this clone: The conserved phenylalanine or tryptophan is not found at the CDR3 terminus, so this likely reflects a read error. It is unclear where the CDR3 begins or ends on the DNA, so no DNA is shown, and the CDR3 is as TCRdb lists it. This chain joins TRBV21-1 and TRBJ1-3; the table gives TRBD1 as D, unverified against the DNA. TRBV21-1 is labeled a pseudogene. The CDR3 region is 11 residues in length, termini included. The CDR3: CASSIQGKSCV.

This clone was counted a few times. The rearrangement links TRBV27 to TRBJ2-7; 9 positions match TRBD1. In germline, CDR1 is MNHEY, CDR2 SMNVEV (reference sequence). V lost 2 bases, J lost 5 bases, and 10 bases stayed unmatched. This CDR3 has 16 residues. The CDR3 nucleotides read TGTGCCAGCAGTTTAAGGCTGGGACAGGGTGTCCACGAGCAGTACTTC. It translates to CASSLRLGQGVHEQYF.

This chain connects TRBV6-4 to TRBJ2-2, with 10 bases aligning to TRBD2. Germline V gives CDR1 MRHNA, CDR2 SNTAGT. The CDR3 totals 15 residues. V lost 2 bases to trimming and J lost 3 bases; unmatched junction nucleotides: 0. Here the CDR3 reads CASSDGLADTGELFF. The CDR3 region has the DNA TGTGCCAGCAGTGACGGACTAGCGGACACCGGGGAGCTGTTTTTT.

This clone has just one count. The chain combines TRBV5-1 with TRBJ2-5, with TRBD2 matching over 9 bases. The germline CDR1 and CDR2 sequences are SGHRS and YFSETQ. This CDR3 is built from 17 residues. V shed 3 bases, J shed 3 bases, and the junction held 12 bases outside the gene matches. CDR3 loop: CASSYSMAGGPEETQYF. Written as DNA, the CDR3 is TGCGCCAGCAGCTACAGTATGGCGGGAGGGCCGGAAGAGACCCAGTACTTC. Full variable domain (remainder filled in from reference TRBV5-1 and TRBJ2-5): KAGVTQTPRYLIKTRGQQVTLSCSPISGHRSVSWYQQTPGQGLQFLFEYFSETQRNKGNFPGRFSGRQFSNSRSEMNVSTLELGDSALYLCASSYSMAGGPEETQYFGPGTRLLVL.

The chain uses TRBV27 and TRBJ2-3, with D unclear. The CDR3 covers 13 residues. The germline V and J ends were trimmed by 5 bases and 8 bases, with 14 bases remaining between them. CDR1 is MNHEY, CDR2 SMNVEV, per germline (reference sequence). CDR3 bases: TGTGCCAGCAGTCCTATGGGCCCATTTACGCAGTATTTT. Its translation: CASSPMGPFTQYF.

A single count supports this clone. The CDR3 spells CASSQDRDQPQHF. The CDR3, as DNA: TGTGCCAGCAGCCAGGACAGGGACCAGCCCCAGCATTTT. The genes are TRBV7-9 and TRBJ1-5, with 8 bases identical to TRBD1. The CDR3 spans 13 residues. The germline CDR1 and CDR2 sequences are SEHNR and FQNEAQ (reference sequence). The V and J ends lost 5 bases and 7 bases, in that order; junction bases with no gene match: 4. Variable domain in full (rest from reference TRBV7-9 and TRBJ1-5): DTGVSQNPRHKITKRGQNVTFRCDPISEHNRLYWYRQTLGQGPEFLTYFQNEAQLEKSRLLSDRFSAERPKGSFSTLEIQRTEQGDSAMYLCASSQDRDQPQHFGDGTRLSIL.

The chain joins TRBV5-1 to TRBJ2-7; 11 bases agree with TRBD2. Germline V gives CDR1 SGHRS, CDR2 YFSETQ. The CDR3 extends over 14 amino acids. V gave up 10 bases and J gave up 5 bases; unmatched junction bases: 11. The CDR3 sequence is CAGKKTSGSDEQYF. As DNA, the CDR3 is TGCGCCGGAAAAAAAACTAGCGGGAGTGACGAGCAGTACTTC.

This clone occurred once. Other nucleotide sequences in the sample specify the same CDR3. The rearrangement joins TRBV18 to TRBJ2-5; D remains unclear. Trimming cost V 3 bases and J 0 bases, with 2 bases left between them. The length of the CDR3 is 12 residues. The V gene's germline CDR1 is KGHSH and CDR2 LQKENI. CDR3 nucleotides: TGTGCCAGCTCACCCAACCAAGAGACCCAGTACTTC. It yields the protein CASSPNQETQYF.

V and J are TRBV7-2 and TRBJ2-1; 10 positions match TRBD2. Germline CDR1 reads SGHTA; CDR2 reads FQGNSA. The length of the CDR3 is 15 residues. With 10 bases clipped from V and 10 bases from J, the junction kept 16 bases outside the gene matches. This CDR3 is CATTPAGGKEREQFF. In nucleotides, the CDR3 is TGTGCCACGACCCCAGCGGGAGGGAAAGAACGCGAGCAGTTCTTC.

This clone has more than one count but fewer than ten. The rearrangement uses TRBV7-6 and TRBJ2-7; 9 bases are shared with TRBD1. Looked up from germline, CDR1 is SGHVS and CDR2 is FNYEAQ. This CDR3 is built from 13 residues. V shed 5 bases and J 3 bases; nucleotides not matched to a gene: 2. CDR3 DNA sequence: TGTGCCAGCAGCCCGACAGGGGGCTACGAGCAGTACTTC. Its protein product is CASSPTGGYEQYF.

CDR3 DNA sequence: TGTGCCAGCAGTGAAAGGACAGGGGAATACGAGCAGTACTTC. The encoded protein is CASSERTGEYEQYF. This rearrangement joins TRBV2 to TRBJ2-7, with 9 bases aligning to TRBD1. With 2 bases clipped from V and 4 bases from J, the junction kept 3 bases outside the gene matches. Germline CDR1 reads SNHLY; CDR2 reads FYNNEI. The CDR3 loop spans 14 amino acids. Full variable domain (missing parts from reference TRBV2 and TRBJ2-7): EPEVTQTPSHQVTQMGQEVILRCVPISNHLYFYWYRQILGQKVEFLVSFYNNEISEKSEIFDDQFSVERPDGSNFTLKIRSTKLEDSAMYFCASSERTGEYEQYFGPGTRLTVT.

The rearrangement uses TRBV4-3 and TRBJ2-5; D remains unclear. This CDR3 is 15 amino acids long. Trimming removed 0 bases at V and 5 bases at J, with 13 bases between. Germline CDR1 is LGHNA and CDR2 is YSLEER. The CDR3 nucleotides read TGCGCCAGCAGCCAAGATTCCGGCTATAGCGAGACCCAGTACTTC. This sequence encodes CASSQDSGYSETQYF.

The chain combines TRBV9 with TRBJ2-3; 8 nucleotides agree with TRBD2. The V and J ends lost 0 bases and 6 bases, in that order; junction bases with no gene match: 3. Germline V gene sequence: CDR1 SGDLS, CDR2 YYNGEE. CDR3 size: 14 residues. The CDR3 here is CASSVAGGDDTQYF. The DNA of the CDR3 is TGTGCCAGCAGCGTAGCGGGGGGGGATGATACGCAGTATTTT.

This rearrangement joins TRBV12-5 to TRBJ1-4; a possible D gene is TRBD1 (5 bases). V was trimmed by 4 bases and J by 6 bases, leaving 15 bases between them. The germline V gene has CDR1 LGHNT and CDR2 FRNRAP. The CDR3 sequence is 15 residues long. The CDR3 is CASGSFLRAHEKLFF. The CDR3 region has the DNA TGTGCTAGTGGTTCGTTTCTCAGGGCTCATGAAAAACTGTTTTTT.

The rearrangement uses TRBV6-5 and TRBJ1-6; TRBD1 matches at 7 bases. The CDR3 is made up of 15 amino acids. The germline gives CDR1 MNHEY, CDR2 SVGAGI. With 2 bases clipped from V and 9 bases from J, the junction kept 7 bases outside the gene matches. CDR3 nucleotides: TGTGCCAGCAGTTACCGACAGGGCCAGGGTTCACCCCTCCACTTT. As protein: CASSYRQGQGSPLHF.

The CDR3 loop is CSGDRGNTGELFF. The CDR3 DNA reads TGCAGCGGGGACAGGGGGAACACCGGGGAGCTGTTTTTT. V and J are TRBV29-1 and TRBJ2-2; 10 bases line up with TRBD1. V lost 7 bases, J lost 1 base, and 0 bases stayed unmatched. The V gene's germline CDR1 is SQVTM and CDR2 ANQGSEA. This CDR3 has 13 residues.

This clone was counted a few times. At the DNA level, this CDR3 is encoded by other sequences in the same sample as well. The CDR3 DNA is TGTGCCAGCAGTTTATCGCGGGACACTGAAGCTTTCTTT. Its protein product is CASSLSRDTEAFF. The rearrangement uses TRBV27 and TRBJ1-1; D gene uncertain. V lost 0 bases, J lost 3 bases, and 5 bases lay in between. The germline gives CDR1 MNHEY, CDR2 SMNVEV (reference sequence). This CDR3 spans 13 amino acids.

The CDR3 protein is CASSLSTGPRRWAYEQYF. Written as DNA, the CDR3 is TGTGCCAGCAGTTTATCTACAGGGCCTAGGCGGTGGGCCTACGAGCAGTACTTC. This chain links TRBV28 with TRBJ2-7, with D possibly matching TRBD1 (6 bases). V lost 1 base, J lost 2 bases, and 21 bases lay in between. CDR1 is MDHEN and CDR2 is SYDVKM in the germline V gene. This CDR3 has 18 residues. The full variable domain, rest sourced from reference TRBV28 and TRBJ2-7, is DVKVTQSSRYLVKRTGEKVFLECVQDMDHENMFWYRQDPGLGLRLIYFSYDVKMKEKGDIPEGYSVSREKKERFSLILESASTNQTSMYLCASSLSTGPRRWAYEQYFGPGTRLTVT.